Shown below are 21 T cell receptor beta chains from a single sample sequenced in a study of identical twins. TCRdb re-called the 5' RACE reads through MiXCR, storing one row per CDR3 protein. Counted here are approximately 260,000 distinct CDR3 sequences, 11% to 15% occurring once; the ten biggest clones make up around 8.3%. Sample: memory (CD45RO+) T cells sorted from blood. All receptors come from a woman aged 18-29 years in good health.

This clonotype was detected only a few times. The chain recombines TRBV5-1 with TRBJ2-3; weak D call: TRBD1 (7 bases). The length of the CDR3 is 14 residues. Germline V gene sequence: CDR1 SGHRS, CDR2 YFSETQ. V gave up 6 bases and J gave up 2 bases, with 13 bases separating them. The DNA of the CDR3 is TGCGCCAGCAAGGAGGGACAGTACACAGATACGCAGTATTTT. It specifies CASKEGQYTDTQYF.

This rearrangement joins TRBV7-2 to TRBJ2-1, with a possible D match to TRBD2 (6 bases). CDR1 is SGHTA, CDR2 FQGNSA, per germline. Trimming cost V 5 bases and J 3 bases, with 17 bases left between them. CDR3 size: 16 residues. The CDR3 bases are TGTGCCAGCAGCCTGGATTATAGCGGAAACTACAATGAGCAGTTCTTC. Translated, it gives CASSLDYSGNYNEQFF.

This chain links TRBV3-1 with TRBJ2-2; D ambiguous. Trimming removed 4 bases at V and 7 bases at J, with 13 bases between. The CDR3 covers 14 residues. Germline V gives CDR1 LGHDT, CDR2 YNNKEL (reference sequence). CDR3 sequence: CASSPRDGSGELFF. The CDR3 DNA follows: TGTGCCAGCAGCCCGCGAGACGGTAGCGGGGAGCTGTTTTTT. Supplemented by reference TRBV3-1 and TRBJ2-2, the full variable domain reads DTAVSQTPKYLVTQMGNDKSIKCEQNLGHDTMYWYKQDSKKFLKIMFSYNNKELIINETVPNRFSPKSPDKAHLNLHINSLELGDSAVYFCASSPRDGSGELFFGEGSRLTVL.

CDR3 sequence: CASRGQSTDTQYF. For the CDR3, the DNA is TGTGCCAGCAGAGGTCAAAGTACAGATACGCAGTATTTT. This chain links TRBV7-9 with TRBJ2-3; no firm D call. The ends were cut back, 6 bases at V and 3 bases at J, with 10 bases in the middle. The CDR3 sequence is 13 residues long. The germline V gene has CDR1 SEHNR and CDR2 FQNEAQ (reference sequence).

The chain employs TRBV10-3 and TRBJ2-1; D unclear. The CDR3 length is 13 residues. Looked up from germline, CDR1 is ENHRY and CDR2 is SYGVKD. V lost 3 bases, J lost 7 bases, and 10 bases lay in between. This CDR3 reads CAISENHGNEQFF. The DNA for the CDR3 is TGTGCCATCAGTGAAAACCATGGTAATGAGCAGTTCTTC.

The chain uses TRBV20-1 and TRBJ2-2; 8 bases are a match to TRBD1. V shed 5 bases and J 5 bases; nucleotides not matched to a gene: 7. The CDR3 contains 14 residues. The germline gives CDR1 DFQATT, CDR2 SNEGSKA (reference sequence). CDR3 sequence: CSADGQGGTGELFF. The CDR3 nucleotides are TGCAGTGCTGATGGACAGGGTGGAACCGGGGAGCTGTTTTTT.

The genes are TRBV11-2 and TRBJ1-1; tentative D call: TRBD1 (6 bases). Germline CDR1 SGHAT, CDR2 FQNNGV. This CDR3 comprises 14 residues. Trimming removed 6 bases at V and 8 bases at J, with 19 bases between. The CDR3 region is CASSWDMGSIEAFF. The CDR3 region has the DNA TGTGCCAGCAGTTGGGACATGGGATCGATAGAAGCTTTCTTT.

The V gene is TRBV28, the J gene TRBJ1-2; D is undetermined. The CDR3 has 12 amino acids. V dropped 7 bases and J dropped 8 bases, with 14 bases sitting between them. Germline CDR1 is MDHEN and CDR2 is SYDVKM. CDR3 DNA sequence: TGTGCCAGCATTTCCGCGGAGGGCGGCTACACCTTC. Its translation is CASISAEGGYTF.

The gene calls are TRBV18 and TRBJ2-1; no reliable D call. The CDR3 extends over 14 amino acids. Trimming removed 6 bases at V and 7 bases at J, with 16 bases between. Looked up from germline, CDR1 is KGHSH and CDR2 is LQKENI. The CDR3 region is CASSRVGSRNEQFF. The CDR3 nucleotides are TGTGCCAGCTCGCGAGTGGGGTCTCGAAATGAGCAGTTCTTC.

This chain links TRBV5-1 with TRBJ2-7, with 7 bases fitting TRBD2. The junction had 19 bases not matched to a gene; V was cut back by 4 bases and J by 3 bases. Germline loops: CDR1 SGHRS, CDR2 YFSETQ. This CDR3 comprises 18 residues. CDR3 sequence: CASSDPVLALAQNYEQYF. CDR3 DNA: TGCGCCAGCAGCGATCCAGTCCTCGCACTAGCGCAAAACTACGAGCAGTACTTC.

The V gene is TRBV5-1, the J gene TRBJ2-1; weak D call: TRBD1 (5 bases). Trimming removed 5 bases at V and 4 bases at J, with 7 bases between. The germline V gene encodes CDR1 SGHRS and CDR2 YFSETQ. This CDR3 spans 12 amino acids. The CDR3 region has the DNA TGCGCCAGCAGGACAGCATACAATGAGCAGTTCTTC. Its protein product is CASRTAYNEQFF.

This clonotype was detected only a few times. J is TRBJ1-6 and V is TRBV11-2; 9 bases match TRBD1. Germline CDR1 and CDR2: SGHAT and FQNNGV. Trimming at V came to 1 base and at J to 10 bases, leaving 5 bases not matched to a gene. The CDR3 is made up of 15 amino acids. CDR3 DNA: TGTGCCAGCAGCTTAGCGGGACAGGGAGGGTCACCCCTCCACTTT. Protein product: CASSLAGQGGSPLHF.

Worth noting for this clonotype: It may be a read error: a sequence one base away is much more abundant. The rearrangement uses TRBV5-6 and TRBJ2-7, with D tentatively TRBD1 (5 bases). This CDR3 is 13 amino acids long. Trimming left V 3 bases short and J 2 bases short, with 9 bases between. Per the germline V gene, CDR1 is SGHDT and CDR2 is YYEEEE. The chain's CDR3 is CASSSRVAYEQYF. CDR3 sequence (DNA): TGTGCCAGCAGCTCCAGGGTAGCCTACGAGCAGTACTTC.

Many counts were recorded for this clonotype. Here the CDR3 DNA reads TGTGCCAGCAGTCCCGGGACAGGGGGCGCCTACGAGCAGTACTTC. This sequence encodes CASSPGTGGAYEQYF. The chain links TRBV12-3 or TRBV12-4 to TRBJ2-7; 12 bases agree with TRBD1. V was pared by 5 bases and J by 2 bases, with 4 bases of the junction left unmatched. The CDR3 runs to 15 residues.

This sequence joins TRBV19 and TRBJ2-7; perhaps TRBD1 as D (5 bases). Germline lookup yields CDR1 LNHDA and CDR2 SQIVND (reference sequence). Trimming pared 4 bases from V and 3 bases from J, leaving 10 bases between. This CDR3 is built from 13 residues. The CDR3 sequence is CASSTRQNYEQYF. In DNA form, the CDR3 reads TGTGCCAGTAGTACGCGACAGAACTACGAGCAGTACTTC. Complete variable domain (other parts from reference TRBV19 and TRBJ2-7): DGGITQSPKYLFRKEGQNVTLSCEQNLNHDAMYWYRQDPGQGLRLIYYSQIVNDFQKGDIAEGYSVSREKKESFPLTVTSAQKNPTAFYLCASSTRQNYEQYFGPGTRLTVT.

The chain combines TRBV30 with TRBJ2-2; 8 bases are a match to TRBD1. This CDR3 comprises 17 residues. The germline gives CDR1 GTSNPN, CDR2 SVGIG (reference sequence). V trimming: 5 bases; J trimming: 4 bases; junction bases outside the gene matches: 15. CDR3 in DNA: TGTGCCTGGGCCACCGGGACAGGCTTCCAATTCACCGGGGAGCTGTTTTTT. Its protein is CAWATGTGFQFTGELFF.

The chain couples TRBV7-2 to TRBJ2-1, with D maybe TRBD2 (6 bases). The CDR3 covers 14 residues. The germline CDR1 and CDR2 sequences are SGHTA and FQGNSA. V dropped 5 bases and J dropped 7 bases, with 15 bases sitting between them. CDR3 region: CASSPGTHGNEQFF. CDR3 nucleotides: TGTGCCAGCAGCCCCGGGACTCACGGGAATGAGCAGTTCTTC.

This clonotype was seen at least ten times. The rearrangement uses TRBV5-1 and TRBJ2-1, with D possibly called TRBD1 or TRBD2 (5 bases each). CDR3 length: 13 residues. Trimming cost V 4 bases and J 8 bases, with 13 bases left between them. The germline V gene has CDR1 SGHRS and CDR2 YFSETQ. CDR3 residues: CASSPGTRDEQFF. In DNA, the CDR3 is TGCGCCAGCAGCCCGGGAACCAGGGATGAGCAGTTCTTC.

A few counts support this clonotype. This sequence joins TRBV18 and TRBJ1-3, with 7 bases fitting TRBD1. The CDR3 length is 14 residues. Germline-derived CDR1 and CDR2 are KGHSH and LQKENI. V gave up 2 bases and J gave up 2 bases; unmatched junction bases: 0. For the CDR3, the DNA is TGTGCCAGCTCACCAGACAGGGCTGGAAACACCATATATTTT. It translates to CASSPDRAGNTIYF.

This clonotype was counted only a few times. The rearrangement joins TRBV4-2 to TRBJ1-5; 9 nucleotides align to TRBD1. From germline, CDR1 is LGHNA and CDR2 YNFKEQ. After removal of 0 bases from V and 7 bases from J, the junction contained 7 bases not matched to a gene. The CDR3 runs to 16 residues. The CDR3 loop is CASSQDWGQGHQPQHF. CDR3 in DNA: TGTGCCAGCAGCCAAGATTGGGGACAGGGACACCAGCCCCAGCATTTT.

V and J are TRBV7-9 and TRBJ1-1, with a tentative D call TRBD1 (6 bases). There are 13 residues in the CDR3. V lost 3 bases, J lost 5 bases, and 10 bases lay in between. CDR1 is SEHNR, CDR2 FQNEAQ, per germline (reference sequence). CDR3: CASSFNRETEAFF. CDR3 sequence (DNA): TGTGCCAGCAGCTTTAACAGGGAAACTGAAGCTTTCTTT.